This TCR beta chain was captured by sequencing in a study of blood T cells in healthy people across ages. A sample-barcoded 5' primer and a J-beta primer mix were used in a second PCR of roughly 6 to 11 cycles. Each single sample gave us at least 2.5 million CDR3-containing paired-end reads. TCRdb re-derived calls from the 5' RACE reads in MiXCR, one entry per CDR3 protein. The repertoire consists of about 1.8 million distinct CDR3 sequences, with about 49% occurring once and the leading ten covering over 2%. General study points: Per million T cells, the diversity of TCR beta decreased roughly linearly as age advanced. There was no known CMV status for donors, so expanded clonotype changes were possibly confounded.

Concerning this clonotype: Its antigen is undetermined.

Germline V CDR1 and CDR2: MNHNS, SASEGT. CDR3 length: 15 amino acids. V trimming: 3 bases; J trimming: 11 bases; junction bases outside the gene matches: 14. The sample consisted of blood. The V gene is TRBV6-1, the J gene TRBJ2-5; 8 nucleotides line up with TRBD1. This TCR derives from a woman in her forties in good health. The CDR3 sequence: CASSDWYQGAREQYF. CDR3 sequence (DNA): TGTGCCAGCAGTGATTGGTACCAGGGGGCTAGGGAGCAGTACTTC.